This TCR beta chain was captured by sequencing in a study of beta chain features in type 1 diabetes. Every isolated RNA sample was fully reverse transcribed, so sequencing captured expressed TCRB transcripts. Some clones are missing from TCRdb's copy, which holds only in-frame ones; the method was immunoSEQ multiplex PCR. The sample has under 450,000 clones; more than 11% are singletons. Trimming left V 1 base short and J 6 bases short, with 22 bases between. Germline V gene data show CDR1 as MGHRA and CDR2 as YSYEKL. The CDR3 runs to 18 residues. This clone was observed a handful of times. The receptor comes from a man aged 25 to 40 in good health. The sequencing sample was made of naive CD4+ T cells from blood. This chain uses TRBV4-1 with TRBJ2-1; possibly TRBD2 for D (5 bases). The CDR3 reads CASSQGRRGGDNLNEQFF. The CDR3 DNA is TGCGCCAGCAGCCAAGGACGGCGAGGAGGAGATAACCTCAATGAGCAGTTCTTC.